Detailed here is one T cell receptor (beta chain). The target antigen is unknown. Time point given: week 35, safety follow-up. Topical imiquimod accompanied each vaccine dose, which consisted of 300 ug of mutant IDH1 20-mer peptide. The study enrolled donors with new WHO grade 3 or 4 IDH1-mutant, ATRX-lost astrocytomas. The sample comes from a study of a mutant IDH1 vaccine in newly diagnosed glioma. Background on the study: Commencement of vaccination occurred 4-6 weeks following radiotherapy alone, or concurrently with temozolomide cycles. Former treatment meant radiotherapy, temozolomide, or both; the majority had gotten both. Study observations and caveats: Alterations occurring in top peripheral T cell clonotypes seemed unrelated to pseudoprogression.

Clones were read by immunoSEQ multiplex PCR, and TCRdb kept only the in-frame ones, dropping some. The data show over 55,000 clones, roughly 79% seen once. With V trimmed by 5 bases and J by 6 bases, 2 bases remained unmatched. Looked up from germline, CDR1 is SGHRS and CDR2 is YFSETQ. The CDR3 runs 12 residues. The genes are TRBV5-1 and TRBJ2-7; TRBD1 matches 10 bases. Sequenced here: PBMCs, sampled from a glioma patient whose treatment included an IDH1 peptide vaccine. The TCR comes from a man aged 40-50 years with glioma. The CDR3 DNA follows: TGCGCCAGCAGGGGACAGGGGTCCGAGCAGTACTTC. This translates into CASRGQGSEQYF.